The sample holds one count of the clone carrying this T cell receptor (beta chain). What it recognizes is unknown. The data stem from a study of shared clonotypes between healthy human individuals. Study findings and constraints: The authors sampled blood alone, and tissue repertoires likely differ. Donors were few, which limited the genetic and exposure-history diversity represented. Clonotype sharing among donors was expected to depend on sequencing depth.

The table came from immunoSEQ multiplex PCR; TCRdb's copy has only in-frame clones and leaves some out. The sample has about 1.5 million clones, around 98% seen once; the top ten hold 0.45%. The receptor was isolated from a young man in good health. The sample was naive CD4+ T cells sorted from blood. Specified subset: CD45RA+ positively selected.

The CDR3 sequence is CATSRDRGTPGTQYF. The CDR3 region has the DNA TGTGCCACCAGCAGAGATCGAGGCACCCCGGGGACCCAGTACTTC. The chain has TRBV15 and TRBJ2-5; no definite D call. CDR1 LNHNV and CDR2 YYDKDF come from the germline V gene (reference sequence). This CDR3 is built from 15 residues. Trimming removed 0 bases at V and 7 bases at J, with 15 bases between. The whole variable domain, filled in from reference TRBV15 and TRBJ2-5, reads DAMVIQNPRYQVTQFGKPVTLSCSQTLNHNVMYWYQQKSSQAPKLLFHYYDKDFNNEADTPDNFQSRRPNTSFCFLDIRSPGLGDTAMYLCATSRDRGTPGTQYFGPGTRLLVL.